This T cell receptor (beta chain) came from a study of blood T cell repertoires in COVID-19. Authors' methods: Scientists estimated how many nucleated cells there were by amplifying reference gene primers. Sequencing used immunoSEQ multiplex PCR; TCRdb keeps in-frame clones, though not all of them. V, J and clone size reflect that table, while D and trimming were determined from the DNA. The table has 180,000 or so clones, roughly 84% seen once. V shed 7 bases and J shed 9 bases, with 13 bases lying between them. Germline V lookup: CDR1 MDHEN, CDR2 SYDVKM. This CDR3 has 12 amino acids. The chain links TRBV28 to TRBJ1-5; D is uncertain. This TCR came from a woman aged 40 to 55 with COVID-19, enrolled during active disease. Sequenced: peripheral blood. The CDR3 nucleotides are TGTGCCAGCACTTCGCGGTGGTGGCCCCAGCATTTT. This codes for CASTSRWWPQHF.